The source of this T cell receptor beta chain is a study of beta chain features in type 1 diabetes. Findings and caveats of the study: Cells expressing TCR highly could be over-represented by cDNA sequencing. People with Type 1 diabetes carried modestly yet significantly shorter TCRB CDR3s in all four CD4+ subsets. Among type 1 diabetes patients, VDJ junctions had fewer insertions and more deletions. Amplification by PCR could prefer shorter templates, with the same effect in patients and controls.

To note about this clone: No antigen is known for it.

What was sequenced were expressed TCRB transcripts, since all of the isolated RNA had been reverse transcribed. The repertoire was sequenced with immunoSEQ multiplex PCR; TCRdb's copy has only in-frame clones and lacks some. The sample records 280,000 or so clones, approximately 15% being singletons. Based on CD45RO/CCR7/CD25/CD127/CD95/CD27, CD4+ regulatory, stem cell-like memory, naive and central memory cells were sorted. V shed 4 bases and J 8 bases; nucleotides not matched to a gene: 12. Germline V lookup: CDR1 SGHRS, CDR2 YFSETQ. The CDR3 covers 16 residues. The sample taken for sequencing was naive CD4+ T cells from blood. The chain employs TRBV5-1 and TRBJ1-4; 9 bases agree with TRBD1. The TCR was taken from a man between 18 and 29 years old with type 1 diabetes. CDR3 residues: CASSHRGQGVYEKLFF. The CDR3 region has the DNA TGCGCCAGCAGCCATAGGGGACAGGGCGTTTACGAAAAACTGTTTTTT.